The clone carrying this T cell receptor (beta chain) was observed a handful of times. This sample was included in a study of blood T cell repertoires in COVID-19. Germline trimming cut 2 bases from V and 4 bases from J; bases unmatched to any gene: 6. This CDR3 spans 17 amino acids. Germline-derived CDR1 and CDR2 are LNHDA and SQIVND (reference sequence). Generated by immunoSEQ multiplex PCR, the TCRdb table keeps only in-frame clones and is missing some. The sample yields more than 250,000 clones, about 83% seen once. The clonotype originates from a woman aged 50 to 60 with acute or convalescent COVID-19. Material: peripheral blood. The gene calls are TRBV19 and TRBJ2-1, with 12 nucleotides matching TRBD2. The CDR3 DNA sequence: TGTGCCAGTAGTATACTAGCGGGAGGGCCCGGGTACAATGAGCAGTTCTTC. It encodes CASSILAGGPGYNEQFF. The full variable domain, its missing parts supplied by reference TRBV19 and TRBJ2-1, is DGGITQSPKYLFRKEGQNVTLSCEQNLNHDAMYWYRQDPGQGLRLIYYSQIVNDFQKGDIAEGYSVSREKKESFPLTVTSAQKNPTAFYLCASSILAGGPGYNEQFFGPGTRLTVL.